These T cell receptor beta chains were read from a single sample in a study of cytomegalovirus exposure and HLA in healthy donors. Libraries were prepared by immunoSEQ multiplex PCR; TCRdb keeps only in-frame clonotypes and omits some of them. The data contain some 170,000 clones, roughly 79% of them singletons. The material sequenced was PBMCs. These receptor sequences come from a man aged 35 to 55 in good health and CMV-seropositive. The CDR3 runs from the conserved cysteine through the conserved F or W. The D gene is left open where the match is weak. A row's size may be missing; if present it is once, few, many or a size class.

clone_size | j_call | v_call | d_call | cdr3_nt | cdr3_aa
. | TRBJ1-5 | TRBV19 | TRBD1 | TGTGCCAGTAGTCAGGGACAGGCCATCCTCAATCAGCCCCAGCATTTT | CASSQGQAILNQPQHF
. | TRBJ2-3 | TRBV5-1 | . | TGCGCCAGCAGCCCCCACGGGTACGCAGATACGCAGTATTTT | CASSPHGYADTQYF
. | TRBJ2-7 | TRBV28 | TRBD2 | TGTGCCAGTGAAACAAGCGGGACCTACGAGCAGTACTTC | CASETSGTYEQYF
. | TRBJ2-3 | TRBV11-2 | TRBD2 | TGTGCCAGCAGCCCGGGGACTAGCGTAGTCACAGATACGCAGTATTTT | CASSPGTSVVTDTQYF
. | TRBJ1-4 | TRBV5-1 | . | TGCGCCAGCAGCTTGGCCCGGTCGGGTGTAGAAAAACTGTTTTTT | CASSLARSGVEKLFF
. | TRBJ2-7 | TRBV27 | TRBD1 | TGTGCCAGCTGCTATCAGGGGGCGCATCCCTACGAGCAGTACTTC | CASCYQGAHPYEQYF
. | TRBJ2-7 | TRBV13 | . | TGTGCCAGCAGCTTCACCGGAGGCGAGCAGTACTTC | CASSFTGGEQYF
many | TRBJ1-1 | TRBV6-6 | . | TGTGCCAGCAGTTCGACTGAAGCTTTCTTT | CASSSTEAFF
. | TRBJ1-2 | TRBV21-1 | . | TGTGCCAGCAGCAAACTTCTAGGGAGCAACTATGGCTACACCTTC | CASSKLLGSNYGYTF
. | TRBJ2-2 | TRBV11-3 | TRBD2 | TGTGCCAGCAGCTCGCCCGGGACTAATATCACCGGGGAGCTGTTTTTT | CASSSPGTNITGELFF
. | TRBJ2-7 | TRBV7-2 | TRBD1 | TGTGCCAGCAGCCCCCGGGACAGGGGGCACGAGCAGTACTTC | CASSPRDRGHEQYF
. | TRBJ2-5 | TRBV5-1 | . | TGCGCCAGCAGCTTCGGTCCAGACTCCCAAGAGACCCAGTACTTC | CASSFGPDSQETQYF
few | TRBJ2-1 | TRBV7-9 | . | TGTGCCAGCAGCCAGATTAGGGGATCCTACAATGAGCAGTTCTTC | CASSQIRGSYNEQFF
. | TRBJ2-7 | TRBV5-4 | TRBD2 | TGTGCCAGCAGCTTGAGTAGCGGGGTTTCCTACGAGCAGTACTTC | CASSLSSGVSYEQYF
. | TRBJ2-5 | TRBV11-3 | TRBD2 | TGTGCCAGCAGCTTCGATTCTAGCGGGAGGGAGACCCAGTACTTC | CASSFDSSGRETQYF
few | TRBJ2-3 | TRBV7-3 | . | TGTGCCAGCAGCTTTCTAGGCGGCCGCACAGATACGCAGTATTTT | CASSFLGGRTDTQYF
. | TRBJ1-2 | TRBV5-4 | TRBD1 | TGTGCCAGCAGCTGGGACAGGGCGGGTGGCTACACCTTC | CASSWDRAGGYTF
. | TRBJ1-5 | TRBV5-1 | . | TGCGCCAGCAGCTTGGATTTTAGCGGCAATCAGCCCCAGCATTTT | CASSLDFSGNQPQHF
. | TRBJ1-6 | TRBV7-9 | . | TGTGCCAGCAGTCGAGGGGGCTCCTATAATTCACCCCTCCACTTT | CASSRGGSYNSPLHF
. | TRBJ2-5 | TRBV5-1 | TRBD1 | TGCGCCAGCAGCTTGCTGGGACAGGGTCAAGAGACCCAGTACTTC | CASSLLGQGQETQYF
once | TRBJ2-7 | TRBV4-1 | TRBD1 | TGCGCCACCTACAACGGACAGGGAGTCTACGAGCAGTACTTC | CATYNGQGVYEQYF
. | TRBJ1-5 | TRBV10-3 | . | TGTGCCATCAATGCTGCGCGGGGGGCAGCCTTCAATCAGCCCCAGCATTTT | CAINAARGAAFNQPQHF
. | TRBJ1-4 | TRBV5-1 | . | TGCGCCAGCAGCTTGCTCACAGCTAATGAAAAACTGTTTTTT | CASSLLTANEKLFF
. | TRBJ1-1 | TRBV5-1 | TRBD1 | TGCGCCAGCAGCGACACCCCCGGGACAGGGTTTACTGAAGCTTTCTTT | CASSDTPGTGFTEAFF
few | TRBJ2-7 | TRBV10-3 | . | TGTGCCATCAGCGGACCCCGACAGAGCGAGCAGTACTTC | CAISGPRQSEQYF
. | TRBJ2-7 | TRBV5-4 | . | TGTGCCACTTCGTCTTCCTACGAGCAGTACTTC | CATSSSYEQYF
. | TRBJ2-7 | TRBV5-1 | . | TGCGCCAGCAGCTTTTCACAGGGCTCCTACGAGCAGTACTTC | CASSFSQGSYEQYF
once | TRBJ2-3 | TRBV2 | . | TGTGCCAGCAGTGTATCCACAGATACGCAGTATTTT | CASSVSTDTQYF
. | TRBJ2-3 | TRBV30 | TRBD1 | TGTGCCCGCGACAGGGGGGGAAGTACGCAGTATTTT | CARDRGGSTQYF
. | TRBJ2-7 | TRBV6-5 | . | TGTGCCAGCAGTAAAACGACAGCCAGCTCCTACGAGCAGTACTTC | CASSKTTASSYEQYF
. | TRBJ2-7 | TRBV29-1 | TRBD2 | TGCAGCGTTGGGGTGGGGGCTAGCGGGAGCAACGAGCAGTACTTC | CSVGVGASGSNEQYF
. | TRBJ2-1 | TRBV11-3 | . | TGTGCCAGCAGCCGACTAGTAAATGAGCAGTTCTTC | CASSRLVNEQFF
. | TRBJ2-5 | TRBV6-5 | TRBD2 | TGTGCCAGCAGCCCGGGACTACAAGAGACCCAGTACTTC | CASSPGLQETQYF
. | TRBJ1-5 | TRBV6-1 | TRBD1 | TGTGCCAGCAGTCGACCAGTGACAGGGAATGAGCCCCAGCATTTT | CASSRPVTGNEPQHF
. | TRBJ1-5 | TRBV7-2 | TRBD1 | TGTGCCAGCAGCTCCGTGACAGGGACAGATCAGCCCCAGCATTTT | CASSSVTGTDQPQHF